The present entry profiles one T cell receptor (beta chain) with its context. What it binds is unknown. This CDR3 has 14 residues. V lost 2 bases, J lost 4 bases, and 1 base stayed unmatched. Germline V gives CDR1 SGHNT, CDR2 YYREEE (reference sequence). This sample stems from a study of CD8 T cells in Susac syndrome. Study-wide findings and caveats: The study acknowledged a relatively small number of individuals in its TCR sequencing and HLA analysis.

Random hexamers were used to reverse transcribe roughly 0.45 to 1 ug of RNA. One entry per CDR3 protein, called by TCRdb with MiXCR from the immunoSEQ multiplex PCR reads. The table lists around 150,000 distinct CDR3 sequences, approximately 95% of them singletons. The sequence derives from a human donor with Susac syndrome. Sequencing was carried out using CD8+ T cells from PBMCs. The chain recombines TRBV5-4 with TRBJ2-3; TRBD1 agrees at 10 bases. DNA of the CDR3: TGTGCCAGCAGCTTCGGACAGGGGGCAGATACGCAGTATTTT. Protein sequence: CASSFGQGADTQYF.